The entry below gives a single TCR beta chain sequence along with its context. At the deep level, the assay was run. Several immunoSEQ plates received, in even portions, the genomic DNA of each subset. Original data processing: Without quality scores, immunoSEQ junctional reads could not be filtered like full-length reads. Clones were read by immunoSEQ multiplex PCR, and TCRdb kept only the in-frame ones, dropping some. The DNA gave D and trimming, while V, J and clone size come from that table. The sample yields more than 2 million clones, over 85% seen once. The data originate from a study of shared clonotypes between healthy human individuals. With 4 bases removed from V and 6 bases from J, the gap between germline ends came to 13 bases. The CDR3 loop spans 13 amino acids. Germline V lookup: CDR1 SGHVS, CDR2 FQNEAQ.

Sequences were obtained from naive CD4+ T cells sorted from blood. Subset meaning: CD45RA+ positively selected. The clonotype was recovered from a man aged 18 to 30 in good health. V is TRBV7-8 and J is TRBJ2-7; D not certain. CDR3 DNA sequence: TGTGCCAGCAGCTCCGACGAGGAGTCCGAGCAGTACTTC. It translates to CASSSDEESEQYF.